Described below is a single T cell receptor beta chain sequence and its context. Its target is unknown. These data come from a study of cytomegalovirus exposure and HLA in healthy donors. Germline loops: CDR1 MNHEY, CDR2 SVGAGI. Trimming removed 6 bases at V and 4 bases at J, with 15 bases between. The CDR3 is 14 amino acids. PCR primers comprised 60 Vbeta and 13 Jbeta primers. The method was immunoSEQ multiplex PCR; TCRdb's version includes in-frame clones alone and lacks a portion of them. Here the sample spans around 150,000 clones, roughly four fifths being singletons. General study findings and limits: Certain indistinguishable V segments, among them TRBV6-2 and TRBV6-3, were excluded.

The TCR comes from a man aged 40-49 years in good health and CMV-seropositive. The rearrangement uses TRBV6-5 and TRBJ1-2; no reliable D call. The sequenced sample was PBMCs. The CDR3 nucleotides are TGTGCCAGCAGCCCCCGGTCCGCGCTCTATGGCTACACCTTC. Its translation is CASSPRSALYGYTF.